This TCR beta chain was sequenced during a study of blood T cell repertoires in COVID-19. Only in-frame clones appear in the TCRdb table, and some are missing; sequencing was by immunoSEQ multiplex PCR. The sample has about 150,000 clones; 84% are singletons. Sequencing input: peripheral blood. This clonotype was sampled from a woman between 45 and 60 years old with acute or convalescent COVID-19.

The chain's CDR3 is CASRQTGGPYGYTF. CDR3 sequence (DNA): TGTGCCAGCAGGCAGACAGGGGGTCCCTATGGCTACACCTTC. The chain has TRBV6-5 and TRBJ1-2, with 9 bases that match TRBD1. With 6 bases clipped from V and 4 bases from J, the junction kept 6 bases outside the gene matches. There are 14 residues in the CDR3. Germline V gives CDR1 MNHEY, CDR2 SVGAGI.